The clone carrying this TCR beta chain was observed many times. Enrolment of Seattle patients took place during active infection, and they were followed longitudinally. This entry belongs to a study of blood T cell repertoires in COVID-19. In the study overall: COVID-19 samples from acute and convalescent phases originated in the United States, Italy and Spain.

Germline CDR1 and CDR2: SEHNR and FQNEAQ (reference sequence). Deletions cut 5 bases from V and 1 base from J, with 15 bases between. There are 16 residues in the CDR3. Source study methods: Reference gene primer amplification gave estimated nucleated cell counts. Assay used: immunoSEQ multiplex PCR; TCRdb lists only in-frame clones, some missing. D and trimming come from the DNA, and the V and J calls and clone size come from that table. The sample holds roughly 150,000 clones, around 89% seen once. V usage is TRBV7-9 and J usage is TRBJ2-1, with D possibly matching TRBD2 (5 bases). The receptor's source is a man between 18 and 29 years old with COVID-19, enrolled during active disease. Input material: peripheral blood. The CDR3 reads CASSRGSLGSYNEQFF. The DNA of the CDR3 is TGTGCCAGCAGCCGCGGGTCCCTGGGGTCCTACAATGAGCAGTTCTTC.